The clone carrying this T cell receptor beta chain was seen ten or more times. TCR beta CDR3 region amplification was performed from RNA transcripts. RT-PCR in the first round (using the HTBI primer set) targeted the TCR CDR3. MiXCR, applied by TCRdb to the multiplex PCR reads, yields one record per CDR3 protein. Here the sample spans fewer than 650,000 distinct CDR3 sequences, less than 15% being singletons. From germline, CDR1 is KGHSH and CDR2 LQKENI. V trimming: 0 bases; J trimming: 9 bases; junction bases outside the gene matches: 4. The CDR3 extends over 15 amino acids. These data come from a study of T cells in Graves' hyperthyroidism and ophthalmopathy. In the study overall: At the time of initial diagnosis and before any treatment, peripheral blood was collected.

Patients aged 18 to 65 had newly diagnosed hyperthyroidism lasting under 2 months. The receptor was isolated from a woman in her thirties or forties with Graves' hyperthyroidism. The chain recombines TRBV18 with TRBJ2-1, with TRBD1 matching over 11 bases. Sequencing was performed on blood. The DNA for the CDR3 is TGTGCCAGCTCACCACCAGGACAGGGGGCTGGTGAGCAGTTCTTC. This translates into CASSPPGQGAGEQFF.